This T cell receptor (beta chain) emerged from a study of blood T cells in healthy people across ages (dated by TCRdb to about 2015). Regarding the research as a whole: Template switching captured roughly one uniquely barcoded TCR beta cDNA molecule per two T cells in model experiments. Donors of different ages were randomly distributed across sequencing lanes to avoid experimental bias. Age-related changes in TCR beta repertoire diversity were measured in the study by deep sequencing normalized with unique cDNA molecular identifiers. The study analyzed two additional independent replicas of 1 million unique cDNA reads from the same blood draw for two donors, one aged 18 to 29 and one aged 80 or older. The donors were divided into four age groups: young (average around 16 years), middle-aged (about 40), aged (around 67) and long-lived (roughly 86). Overall study results and their limits: Estimates of total diversity based on one million sequenced T cells were considered lower bounds and underestimates. Bulk unsorted PBMC profiling prevented conclusive comparison of naive and antigen-experienced compartments. Donor CMV infection status was unknown, potentially confounding age-related changes in expanded clonotypes. A strong correlation was found between observed TCR beta diversity and the percentage of naive T cells measured by flow cytometry. As age increased, observed TCR beta diversity per million T cells dropped in a roughly linear way, and a significant reduction was already evident by age 40. Compared with the aged group, the long-lived group had more naive CD4+ T cells, fewer expanded clones and increased TCR diversity, suggesting age selection.

To prepare the library, 5' RACE was applied. For sequencing, an Illumina HiSeq 2500 was employed. A second roughly 6 to 12 cycle PCR used a sample-barcoded 5' primer and a J-beta primer mix. Each TCR beta cDNA molecule received a unique molecular identifier from a template-switch 5' adaptor carrying 12 random nucleotides. Each sample yielded at least 2.5 million CDR3-containing paired-end reads. First-strand cDNA synthesis was performed from all RNA using the Mint cDNA synthesis kit, with priming by a TRBC-specific oligonucleotide. All cDNA was treated with uracil-DNA glycosylase and then went through a first 18-cycle PCR with the universal primers M1SS and BC2_uni_R. The source study handled its data this way. For normalization, 1 million high-quality reads, each with a distinct molecular identifier, were randomly selected from each sample. Instead of being binned into consensus sequences, reads that shared molecular identifiers were thrown out. MiTCR, with a Q25 quality threshold and the strictest error-elimination algorithm, was used for CDR3 identification, clonotype clustering and error correction. A nonparametric unseen species model using Euler transformation provided a lower-bound estimate of total TCR beta diversity. TCRdb redid the processing of the public reads, applying fastp at Q25 and MiXCR, and retained in-frame beta chains. Rows matching on CDR3 protein sequence are summarized as one entry with the most common DNA and genes. TCRdb's processing, not the study's, gives the V and J calls here. The sample includes about 1.8 million distinct CDR3 sequences, with 49% observed a single time. The top ten clones comprise roughly 2% of the sample.

Donors were 30 to 45 systemically healthy Caucasian individuals from Russia aged roughly 6 to 90 years. Approximately 9.7 milliliters of peripheral blood were drawn from each donor into EDTA-treated Vacutainer tubes. Ficoll-Paque density-gradient centrifugation was used to isolate PBMCs, with at least 6 million per sample. Total RNA, at least 6 micrograms per sample, was extracted from PBMCs with Trizol reagent. Naive CD45RAhigh/CD27high T cell percentages were measured by flow cytometry on a PBMC aliquot from every donor. As for this clonotype: Its specific antigen is unknown. The input lacks base qualities; no much larger clone sits a single base away.

Sequencing used blood. This TCR came from a woman in her 40s in good health.

This receptor carries the CDR3 CSASGQGLYNEQFF. Read as DNA, the sequence is TGCAGTGCTAGTGGCCAGGGACTCTACAATGAGCAGTTCTTC. The chain was built from TRBV20-1 and TRBJ2-1; a weak D assignment points to TRBD2 (6 bases agree). The CDR3 numbers 14 residues from cysteine through phenylalanine. CDR3 DNA only is kept here, 42 bases in frame from base 1. The V end loses 3 bases and the J end loses 3 bases, and a stretch of 12 bases separates them. CDR1 DFQATT and CDR2 SNEGSKA are derived from the germline V gene (reference sequence).